Presented here are 19 T cell receptor beta chains from one specimen sequenced in a study of blood T cell repertoires in COVID-19. This table comes from immunoSEQ multiplex PCR, and its TCRdb copy is limited to in-frame clones, with some not included. The sample records around 69,000 clones, nearly 85% being singletons. The sample consisted of peripheral blood. The receptors shown here come from a woman in her sixties with acute or convalescent COVID-19.

The chain couples TRBV27 to TRBJ1-1; the D gene is possibly TRBD1 (5 bases). Germline V gives CDR1 MNHEY, CDR2 SMNVEV (reference sequence). The length of the CDR3 is 14 residues. Trimming cost V 4 bases and J 1 base, with 10 bases left between them. CDR3 bases: TGTGCCAGCAGTTCTCAGGGCCCGAACACTGAAGCTTTCTTT. Translating gives CASSSQGPNTEAFF.

This clone appeared a single time. The chain recombines TRBV21-1 with TRBJ2-1; whether TRBD1, the table's D call, matches the DNA was not checked. TRBV21-1 is a pseudogene segment. The CDR3 spans 16 residues. CDR3: CASTERGSDRGVEQFF. As DNA, the CDR3 is TGTGCCAGCACCGAAAGGGGGTCGGACAGGGGAGTTGAGCAGTTCTTC.

The chain recombines TRBV5-5 with TRBJ1-1; 7 nucleotides match TRBD1. This CDR3 contains 13 residues. In germline, CDR1 is SGHKS, CDR2 YYEKEE (reference sequence). The V segment lost 1 base and the J segment 8 bases; nucleotides outside the gene matches: 5. The CDR3: CASSLPGTAEAFF. The CDR3 DNA reads as TGTGCCAGCAGCTTGCCTGGGACAGCAGAAGCTTTCTTT. Together with reference TRBV5-5 and TRBJ1-1, the CDR3 gives the full variable domain: DAGVTQSPTHLIKTRGQQVTLRCSPISGHKSVSWYQQVLGQGPQFIFQYYEKEERGRGNFPDRFSARQFPNYSSELNVNALLLGDSALYLCASSLPGTAEAFFGQGTRLTVV.

The rearrangement links TRBV28 to TRBJ1-2, with D unclear. Trimming took 1 base from V and 1 from J, leaving 10 bases between them. The CDR3 consists of 15 residues. Germline V CDR1 and CDR2: MDHEN, SYDVKM. The DNA for the CDR3 is TGTGCCAGCAGTTTATCGGACTTATTTAACTATGGCTACACCTTC. Its protein is CASSLSDLFNYGYTF.

The V and J genes are TRBV19 and TRBJ2-2; D is undetermined. The V end was cut by 5 bases, the J end by 3 bases, with 7 bases between. Germline loops: CDR1 LNHDA, CDR2 SQIVND (reference sequence). The CDR3 loop spans 13 amino acids. This chain's CDR3 is CASSGLHTGELFF. DNA of the CDR3: TGTGCCAGTAGTGGGCTACACACCGGGGAGCTGTTTTTT.

This clone was counted once. The chain is built from TRBV2 and TRBJ1-1, with TRBD1 matching 10 bases. Per the germline V gene, CDR1 is SNHLY and CDR2 is FYNNEI. J lost 9 bases, V lost 9 bases, and 10 bases had no gene match. This CDR3 has 13 residues. CDR3 nucleotides: TGTGCCAGAGCCGACAGGGGGCTTCCTCAAGCTTTCTTT. Its translation is CARADRGLPQAFF.

This sequence joins TRBV4-1 and TRBJ2-5; TRBD1 might be the D (5 bases). The CDR3 length is 15 residues. V was cut by 4 bases and J by 5 bases, with 17 bases left in between. CDR1 and CDR2 from the germline V gene are MGHRA and YSYEKL. CDR3 sequence (DNA): TGCGCCAGCAGCCCCCCCGGGTCGTCAGGGGAGACCCAGTACTTC. It specifies CASSPPGSSGETQYF.

This chain uses TRBV7-8 with TRBJ1-3; D uncertain. The germline V gene encodes CDR1 SGHVS and CDR2 FQNEAQ. V lost 4 bases, J lost 0 bases, and 7 bases lay in between. The length of the CDR3 is 14 residues. The CDR3: CASSSGDSGNTIYF. The CDR3 DNA follows: TGTGCCAGCAGCTCCGGAGACTCTGGAAACACCATATATTTT.

There are a few counts of this clone. The gene calls are TRBV27 and TRBJ2-7; 9 bases match TRBD1. V lost 6 bases to trimming and J lost 7 bases; unmatched junction nucleotides: 7. CDR1 is MNHEY, CDR2 SMNVEV, per germline (reference sequence). This CDR3 is built from 13 residues. The CDR3 region has the DNA TGTGCCAGCAGAGGACAGGGGAGGGGGGAGCAGTACTTC. Protein product: CASRGQGRGEQYF.

The V call is TRBV2, the J call TRBJ1-5; 9 nucleotides match TRBD1. This CDR3 has 14 residues. Trimming at V came to 3 bases and at J to 11 bases, leaving 8 bases not matched to a gene. From germline, CDR1 is SNHLY and CDR2 FYNNEI. In nucleotides, the CDR3 is TGTGCCAGCAGTGAGGGACAGGGACCGAAGGCCCAGCATTTT. Translated, it gives CASSEGQGPKAQHF.

The gene calls are TRBV6-2 or TRBV6-3 and TRBJ2-7; D unclear. The CDR3 is 14 amino acids. Trimming cost V 0 bases and J 0 bases, with 6 bases left between them. In germline, CDR1 is MNHEY, CDR2 SVGEGT. CDR3 sequence (DNA): TGTGCCAGCAGTTACTCACAGAACTCCTACGAGCAGTACTTC. Translated: CASSYSQNSYEQYF.

The chain employs TRBV5-1 and TRBJ2-2; 9 bases map to TRBD1. Germline V gene data show CDR1 as SGHRS and CDR2 as YFSETQ. The junction had 13 bases not matched to a gene; V was cut back by 4 bases and J by 9 bases. The CDR3 loop spans 16 amino acids. CDR3 sequence: CASSVYRDRETRELFF. Written as DNA, the CDR3 is TGCGCCAGCAGCGTATACCGGGACAGGGAGACCCGGGAGCTGTTTTTT.

The chain employs TRBV4-1 and TRBJ1-2, with a possible D match to TRBD1 (6 bases). The germline V gene encodes CDR1 MGHRA and CDR2 YSYEKL. The CDR3 is made up of 14 amino acids. V lost 1 base to trimming and J lost 4 bases, with 10 bases between them. CDR3 nucleotides: TGCGCCAGCAGCCAAGGGAGACAGGTCTATGGCTACACCTTC. It specifies CASSQGRQVYGYTF.

This CDR3 is CASSLLKGRDRLEAFF. CDR3 coding DNA: TGTGCCAGCAGCTTATTGAAAGGGCGGGACAGACTTGAAGCTTTCTTT. The gene calls are TRBV11-2 and TRBJ1-1, with 7 bases aligning to TRBD1. Losses at the gene ends were 2 bases for V and 7 bases for J; bases not matched to a gene: 13. The length of the CDR3 is 16 residues. The germline V gene encodes CDR1 SGHAT and CDR2 FQNNGV.

This clone was observed once. The chain recombines TRBV24-1 with TRBJ2-6; possible D gene TRBD1, 5 bases. V dropped 6 bases and J dropped 4 bases, with 9 bases sitting between them. Looked up from germline, CDR1 is KGHDR and CDR2 is SFDVKD. The CDR3 extends over 14 amino acids. The CDR3 loop is CATSTTAGANVLTF. CDR3 DNA: TGTGCCACCAGTACGACAGCGGGGGCCAACGTCCTGACTTTC.

The chain employs TRBV19 and TRBJ2-7; 7 bases align to TRBD1. Trimming at V came to 7 bases and at J to 7 bases, leaving 16 bases not matched to a gene. The CDR3 contains 15 residues. Germline V CDR1 and CDR2: LNHDA, SQIVND (reference sequence). The CDR3: CASTDSGGGLTEQYF. The CDR3 bases are TGTGCCAGTACCGATTCAGGGGGTGGCCTCACGGAGCAGTACTTC.

The chain recombines TRBV5-1 with TRBJ2-1; TRBD2 might be the D (6 bases). Trimming cost V 1 base and J 0 bases, with 14 bases left between them. Per the germline V gene, CDR1 is SGHRS and CDR2 is YFSETQ. The CDR3 has 17 residues. CDR3 amino acids: CASSLRGLSSSYNEQFF. The CDR3 DNA sequence: TGCGCCAGCAGCTTGAGGGGACTTTCGAGCTCCTACAATGAGCAGTTCTTC.

The V call is TRBV27, the J call TRBJ1-2, with TRBD1 as a possible D gene (6 bases). The length of the CDR3 is 14 residues. The germline gives CDR1 MNHEY, CDR2 SMNVEV (reference sequence). Trimming cost V 2 bases and J 8 bases, with 15 bases left between them. The CDR3 is CASSLQGTRRGYTF. In nucleotides, the CDR3 is TGTGCCAGCAGTTTACAGGGGACGAGGCGGGGCTACACCTTC.

The chain combines TRBV19 with TRBJ1-1, with D perhaps matching TRBD1 (6 bases). Deletions cut 4 bases from V and 0 bases from J, with 15 bases between. This CDR3 has 16 amino acids. Germline lookup yields CDR1 LNHDA and CDR2 SQIVND (reference sequence). CDR3 DNA sequence: TGTGCCAGTAGTACCCTCCCAGGACAGATGAACACTGAAGCTTTCTTT. The encoded protein is CASSTLPGQMNTEAFF.